This TCR beta chain was profiled in a study of T cell responses to AZD1222 COVID-19 vaccine. Findings and limits, study-wide: Nearly half of spike-specific TCRs reportedly target variant regions that are unmutated in the B.1.351 and B.1.1.7 variants.

V shed 3 bases, J shed 6 bases, and the junction held 8 bases outside the gene matches. CDR3 size: 15 residues. The germline V gene has CDR1 SGDLS and CDR2 YYNGEE. The table came from immunoSEQ multiplex PCR; TCRdb's copy has only in-frame clones and leaves some out. Of about 150,000 clones listed, just over 90% are singletons. With regard to this clone: The antigen is undetermined.

The receptor was derived from an adult in good health. Specimen: peripheral blood, collected on day 0 of AZD1222 vaccination. The rearrangement uses TRBV9 and TRBJ2-2, with 7 bases identical to TRBD1. The CDR3 protein is CASSATGLVPGELFF. DNA of the CDR3: TGTGCCAGCAGCGCGACAGGGTTAGTCCCCGGGGAGCTGTTTTTT.